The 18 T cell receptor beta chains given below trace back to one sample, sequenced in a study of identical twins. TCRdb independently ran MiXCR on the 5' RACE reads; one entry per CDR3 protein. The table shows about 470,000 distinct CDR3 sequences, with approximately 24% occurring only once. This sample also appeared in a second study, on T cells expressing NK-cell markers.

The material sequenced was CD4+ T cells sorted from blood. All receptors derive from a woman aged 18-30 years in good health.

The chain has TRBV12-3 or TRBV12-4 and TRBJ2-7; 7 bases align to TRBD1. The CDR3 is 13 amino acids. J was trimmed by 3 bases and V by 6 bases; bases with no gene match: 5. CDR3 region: CASSLDRRYEQYF. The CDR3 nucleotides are TGTGCCAGCAGCCTGGACAGGCGCTACGAGCAGTACTTC.

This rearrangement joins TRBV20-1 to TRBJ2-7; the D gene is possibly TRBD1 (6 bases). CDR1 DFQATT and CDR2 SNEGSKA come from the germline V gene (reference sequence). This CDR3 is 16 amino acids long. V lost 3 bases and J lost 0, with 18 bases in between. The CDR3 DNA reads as TGCAGTGCTAGGGCGACAGGCCCCGCGCACTCCTACGAGCAGTACTTC. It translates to CSARATGPAHSYEQYF.

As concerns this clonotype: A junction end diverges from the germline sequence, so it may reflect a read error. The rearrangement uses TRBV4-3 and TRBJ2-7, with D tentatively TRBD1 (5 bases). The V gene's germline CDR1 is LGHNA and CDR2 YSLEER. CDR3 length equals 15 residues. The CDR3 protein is CASSKDSSSSYEQYF. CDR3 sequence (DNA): TGCGCCAGCAGCAAAGACAGTTCCAGCTCCTACGAGCAGTACTTC.

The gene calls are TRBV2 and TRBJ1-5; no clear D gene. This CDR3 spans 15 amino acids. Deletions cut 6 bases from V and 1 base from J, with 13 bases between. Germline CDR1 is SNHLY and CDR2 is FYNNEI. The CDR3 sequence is CASRKTWISNQPQHF. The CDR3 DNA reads TGTGCCAGCAGAAAAACATGGATCAGCAATCAGCCCCAGCATTTT.

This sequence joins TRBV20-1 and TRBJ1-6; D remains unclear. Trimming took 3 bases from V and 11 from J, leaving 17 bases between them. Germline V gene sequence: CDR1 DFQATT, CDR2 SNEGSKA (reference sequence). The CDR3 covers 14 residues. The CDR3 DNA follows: TGCAGTGCTAGGGGAGTGGAGTATGGAGCACCCCTCCACTTT. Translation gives CSARGVEYGAPLHF.

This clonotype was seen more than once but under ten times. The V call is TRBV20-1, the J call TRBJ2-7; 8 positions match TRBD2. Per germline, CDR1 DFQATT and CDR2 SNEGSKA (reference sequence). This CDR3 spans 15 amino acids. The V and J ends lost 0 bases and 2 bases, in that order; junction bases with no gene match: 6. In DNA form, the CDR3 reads TGCAGTGCTAGAGATGGGCGGGGGGAGACCTACGAGCAGTACTTC. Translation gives CSARDGRGETYEQYF.

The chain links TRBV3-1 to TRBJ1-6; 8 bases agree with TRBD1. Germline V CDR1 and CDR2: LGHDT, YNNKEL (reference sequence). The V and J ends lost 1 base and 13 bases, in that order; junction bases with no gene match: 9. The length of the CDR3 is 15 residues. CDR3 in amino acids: CASSQGDRGGFPLHF. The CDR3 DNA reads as TGTGCCAGCAGCCAAGGAGACAGGGGAGGGTTCCCCCTCCACTTT.

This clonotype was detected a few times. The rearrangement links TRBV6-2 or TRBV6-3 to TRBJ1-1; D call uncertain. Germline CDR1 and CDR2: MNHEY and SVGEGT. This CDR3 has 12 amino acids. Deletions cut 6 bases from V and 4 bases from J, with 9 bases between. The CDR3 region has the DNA TGTGCCAGCAGGGATTGGGGCACTGAAGCTTTCTTT. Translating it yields CASRDWGTEAFF.

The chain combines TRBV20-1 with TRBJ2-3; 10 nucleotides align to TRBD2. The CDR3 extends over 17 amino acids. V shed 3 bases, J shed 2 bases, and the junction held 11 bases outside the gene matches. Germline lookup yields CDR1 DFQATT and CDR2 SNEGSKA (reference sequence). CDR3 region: CSASPAGGPGPTDTQYF. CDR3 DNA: TGCAGTGCTAGCCCAGCGGGAGGGCCCGGGCCCACAGATACGCAGTATTTT.

The DNA for the CDR3 is TGTGCCAGCAGCCGGCTACGGACAGGCTTTTACGAGCAGTACTTC. Protein: CASSRLRTGFYEQYF. The chain employs TRBV5-5 and TRBJ2-7, with TRBD1 identical over 7 bases. CDR1 and CDR2 from the germline V gene are SGHKS and YYEKEE (reference sequence). CDR3 size: 15 residues. V dropped 4 bases and J dropped 4; count of bases not matched to a gene: 11.

As DNA, the CDR3 is TGCGCCAGCAGTGAGGAGGAGTTGGGGGCCAAAAACATTCAGTACTTC. This translates into CASSEEELGAKNIQYF. The chain has TRBV10-1 and TRBJ2-4; no clear D. The CDR3 sequence is 16 residues long. The V end was cut by 2 bases, the J end by 1 base, with 12 bases between. The germline V gene encodes CDR1 WNHNN and CDR2 SYGVQD (reference sequence).

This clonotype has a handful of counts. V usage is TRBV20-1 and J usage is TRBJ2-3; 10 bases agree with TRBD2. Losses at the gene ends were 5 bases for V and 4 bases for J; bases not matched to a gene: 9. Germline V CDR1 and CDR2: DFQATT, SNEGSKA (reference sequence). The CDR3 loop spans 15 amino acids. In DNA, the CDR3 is TGCAGTGCTGGCGCTAGGACTAGCGGCGCAGATACGCAGTATTTT. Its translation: CSAGARTSGADTQYF.

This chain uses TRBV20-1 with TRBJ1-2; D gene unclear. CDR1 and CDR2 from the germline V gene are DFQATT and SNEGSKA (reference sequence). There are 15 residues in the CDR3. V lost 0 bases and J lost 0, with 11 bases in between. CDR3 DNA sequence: TGCAGTGCTAGAGATCTGGCCACTCCTAACTATGGCTACACCTTC. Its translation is CSARDLATPNYGYTF.

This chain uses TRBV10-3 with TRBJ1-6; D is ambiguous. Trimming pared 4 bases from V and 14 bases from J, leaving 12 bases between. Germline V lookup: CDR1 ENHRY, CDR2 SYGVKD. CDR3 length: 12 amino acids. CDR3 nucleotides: TGTGCCATCAGTGGGCCACAGTATTCCCTCCACTTT. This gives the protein CAISGPQYSLHF.

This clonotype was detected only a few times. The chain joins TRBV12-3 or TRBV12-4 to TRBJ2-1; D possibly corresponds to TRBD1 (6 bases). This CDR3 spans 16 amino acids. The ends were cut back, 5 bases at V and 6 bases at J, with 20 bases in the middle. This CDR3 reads CASSGQGSGFSNEQFF. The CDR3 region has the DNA TGTGCCAGCAGTGGTCAGGGGTCAGGGTTTAGCAATGAGCAGTTCTTC.

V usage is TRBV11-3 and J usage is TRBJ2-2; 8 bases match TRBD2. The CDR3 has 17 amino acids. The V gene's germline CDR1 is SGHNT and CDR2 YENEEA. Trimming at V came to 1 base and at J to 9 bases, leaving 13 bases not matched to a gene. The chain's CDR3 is CASSLANRGGPTRELFF. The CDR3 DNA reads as TGTGCCAGCAGCTTAGCAAATCGGGGGGGCCCCACGAGGGAGCTGTTTTTT.

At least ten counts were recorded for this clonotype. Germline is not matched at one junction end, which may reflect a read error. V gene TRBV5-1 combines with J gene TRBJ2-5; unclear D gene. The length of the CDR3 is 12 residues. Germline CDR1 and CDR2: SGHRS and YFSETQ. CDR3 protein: CASSLAQETQYF. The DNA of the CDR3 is TGTGCCAGCAGCTTAGCACAAGAGACCCAGTACTTC.

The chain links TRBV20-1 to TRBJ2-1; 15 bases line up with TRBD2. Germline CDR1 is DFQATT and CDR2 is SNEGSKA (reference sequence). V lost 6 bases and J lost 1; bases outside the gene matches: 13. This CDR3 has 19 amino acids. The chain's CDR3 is CSALKRGLAGGNSYNEQFF. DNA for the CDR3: TGCAGTGCCCTAAAGCGTGGACTAGCGGGAGGGAATTCCTACAATGAGCAGTTCTTC.